What follows are 27 T cell receptor beta chains derived from one specimen sequenced in a study of OX40 agonist ivuxolimab in advanced cancers. Method: immunoSEQ multiplex PCR; TCRdb's copy keeps in-frame clones and lacks some. The sample shows about 24,000 clones, approximately 85% of them seen only once. Material: CD4+ or CD8+ T cells sorted from blood, obtained in a trial of the OX40 agonist ivuxolimab. The receptors here all came from an adult with an advanced solid tumor such as melanoma, head and neck, liver or kidney cancer.

The gene calls are TRBV5-1 and TRBJ1-1; no definite D call. This CDR3 has 13 amino acids. Looked up from germline, CDR1 is SGHRS and CDR2 is YFSETQ. V gave up 0 bases and J gave up 0 bases, with 3 bases separating them. In nucleotides, the CDR3 is TGCGCCAGCAGCTTGGACCTGAACACTGAAGCTTTCTTT. Amino acid sequence: CASSLDLNTEAFF.

The CDR3 DNA is TGTGCCAGCGGACTTTCCTCCACCTACGAGCAGTACTTC. As protein: CASGLSSTYEQYF. The rearrangement uses TRBV6-5 and TRBJ2-7, with D perhaps TRBD2 (5 bases). The CDR3 loop spans 13 amino acids. Germline V gene data show CDR1 as MNHEY and CDR2 as SVGAGI. The V end was cut by 8 bases, the J end by 2 bases, with 13 bases between.

The gene calls are TRBV13 and TRBJ2-3, with TRBD2 identical over 7 bases. The CDR3 extends over 13 amino acids. V dropped 5 bases and J dropped 5; count of bases not matched to a gene: 4. Germline V gene data show CDR1 as PRHDT and CDR2 as FYEKMQ (reference sequence). CDR3: CASSQRGVDTQYF. CDR3 DNA sequence: TGTGCCAGCAGCCAACGGGGGGTAGATACGCAGTATTTT.

This clone was recorded a few times. The chain recombines TRBV7-2 with TRBJ2-1, with unresolved D. From germline, CDR1 is SGHTA and CDR2 FQGNSA. V lost 5 bases to trimming and J lost 5 bases, with 10 bases between them. There are 13 residues in the CDR3. The CDR3 DNA is TGTGCCAGCAGCCCTCGACTCGACAATGAGCAGTTCTTC. Translated, it gives CASSPRLDNEQFF.

The chain uses TRBV9 and TRBJ1-1; no reliable D call. The germline V gene has CDR1 SGDLS and CDR2 YYNGEE. The CDR3 loop spans 12 amino acids. With 8 bases removed from V and 1 base from J, the gap between germline ends came to 9 bases. The CDR3 DNA sequence: TGTGCCAGTGGGCAGCCGAACACTGAAGCTTTCTTT. Protein sequence: CASGQPNTEAFF.

This clone showed up just once. The chain carries TRBV6-1 and TRBJ1-4, with no clear D. Germline CDR1 MNHNS, CDR2 SASEGT. V lost 3 bases, J lost 5 bases, and 13 bases lay in between. This CDR3 comprises 15 residues. CDR3 coding DNA: TGTGCCAGCAGTGATTCTGTCGGATCGAATGAAAAACTGTTTTTT. Translating gives CASSDSVGSNEKLFF.

V is TRBV7-8 and J is TRBJ1-6; D not resolved. V was clipped by 3 bases and J by 10 bases, with 10 bases between them. Germline CDR1 is SGHVS and CDR2 is FQNEAQ. The CDR3 contains 13 residues. CDR3 nucleotide sequence: TGTGCCAGCAGCTTGCAGGCAGAATCACCCCTCCACTTT. The encoded protein is CASSLQAESPLHF.

V and J are TRBV11-2 and TRBJ1-6; perhaps TRBD1 as D (6 bases). Germline V gene data show CDR1 as SGHAT and CDR2 as FQNNGV. This CDR3 has 18 residues. V was trimmed by 6 bases and J by 6 bases, leaving 24 bases between them. The CDR3 is CASSSAFLGHFPNSPLHF. CDR3 DNA sequence: TGTGCCAGCAGTTCGGCGTTTCTGGGACATTTTCCTAATTCACCCCTCCACTTT. The variable domain in full, completed from reference TRBV11-2 and TRBJ1-6, reads EAGVAQSPRYKIIEKRQSVAFWCNPISGHATLYWYQQILGQGPKLLIQFQNNGVVDDSQLPKDRFSAERLKGVDSTLKIQPAKLEDSAVYLCASSSAFLGHFPNSPLHFGNGTRLTVT.

In the case of this clone: Mismatch with germline at one junction end may stem from a read error. V is TRBV6-5 and J is TRBJ1-2, with D hard to call. Germline V CDR1 and CDR2: MNHEY, SVGAGI. The CDR3 sequence is 15 residues long. The CDR3 protein is CASSYNKEGLKGCTF. The CDR3 DNA reads TGTGCCAGCAGTTATAATAAGGAGGGATTGAAGGGCTGCACCTTC.

V gene TRBV30 combines with J gene TRBJ1-5; D perhaps matches TRBD1 (6 bases). Germline CDR1 reads GTSNPN; CDR2 reads SVGIG (reference sequence). The germline V and J ends were trimmed by 0 bases and 4 bases, with 7 bases remaining between them. This CDR3 comprises 13 residues. The CDR3 loop reads CAWSVGGNQPQHF. The CDR3 DNA is TGTGCCTGGAGTGTAGGGGGAAATCAGCCCCAGCATTTT. The variable domain in full, with the rest retrieved from reference TRBV30 and TRBJ1-5, is SQTIHQWPATLVQPVGSPLSLECTVEGTSNPNLYWYRQAAGRGLQLLFYSVGIGQISSEVPQNLSASRPQDRQFILSSKKLLLSDSGFYLCAWSVGGNQPQHFGDGTRLSIL.

This chain links TRBV19 with TRBJ2-7; tentatively, D is TRBD1 or TRBD2 (5 bases each). There are 13 residues in the CDR3. Trimming shortened V by 6 bases and J by 2 bases, and 11 bases separated the two germline ends. Germline V lookup: CDR1 LNHDA, CDR2 SQIVND (reference sequence). The CDR3 DNA is TGTGCCAGTAGCGAGGGACGGCCCTACGAGCAGTACTTC. It codes for CASSEGRPYEQYF.

This chain uses TRBV9 with TRBJ2-1; D call uncertain. This CDR3 region has 17 residues. V gave up 0 bases and J gave up 0 bases, with 13 bases separating them. The germline CDR1 and CDR2 sequences are SGDLS and YYNGEE. This chain's CDR3 is CASSVASGPSSYNEQFF. For the CDR3, the DNA is TGTGCCAGCAGCGTAGCAAGTGGTCCAAGCTCCTACAATGAGCAGTTCTTC. Complete variable domain (other parts from reference TRBV9 and TRBJ2-1): DSGVTQTPKHLITATGQRVTLRCSPRSGDLSVYWYQQSLDQGLQFLIQYYNGEERAKGNILERFSAQQFPDLHSELNLSSLELGDSALYFCASSVASGPSSYNEQFFGPGTRLTVL.

The V call is TRBV6-5, the J call TRBJ1-2; 7 nucleotides line up with TRBD1. Germline lookup yields CDR1 MNHEY and CDR2 SVGAGI. This CDR3 region has 13 residues. V was clipped by 8 bases and J by 4 bases; unmatched bases: 7. CDR3 residues: CASARQGGYGYTF. CDR3 sequence (DNA): TGTGCCAGCGCCAGACAGGGTGGCTATGGCTACACCTTC.

This sequence joins TRBV7-6 and TRBJ1-3; 9 bases are a match to TRBD1. The V and J ends lost 6 bases and 2 bases, in that order; junction bases with no gene match: 11. Germline loops: CDR1 SGHVS, CDR2 FNYEAQ. There are 17 residues in the CDR3. The CDR3 DNA reads TGTGCCAGCAGTTCCCCCAAGGGGGACAGGGCTGGAAACACCATATATTTT. This encodes CASSSPKGDRAGNTIYF.

The V and J genes are TRBV18 and TRBJ2-7; 7 bases are a match to TRBD1. V lost 2 bases, J lost 5 bases, and 15 bases stayed unmatched. Germline CDR1 reads KGHSH; CDR2 reads LQKENI. CDR3 length: 17 residues. CDR3 amino acids: CASSPVGPQGFIHEQYF. CDR3 DNA: TGTGCCAGCTCACCAGTGGGCCCACAGGGGTTTATCCACGAGCAGTACTTC.

This chain connects TRBV5-1 to TRBJ1-5, with D unclear. Trimming removed 0 bases from V and 5 bases from J, with 12 bases in between. This CDR3 spans 15 amino acids. Germline V gene sequence: CDR1 SGHRS, CDR2 YFSETQ. CDR3: CASSLVSKDDQPQHF. The DNA of the CDR3 is TGCGCCAGCAGCTTGGTCTCGAAGGATGATCAGCCCCAGCATTTT.

The rearrangement uses TRBV29-1 and TRBJ2-1; maybe TRBD2 (5 bases). Trimming left V 7 bases short and J 0 bases short, with 16 bases between. Per the germline V gene, CDR1 is SQVTM and CDR2 is ANQGSEA. This CDR3 has 15 residues. The CDR3, as DNA: TGCAGCGCTCTATCTAGCACCAGCTCCTACAATGAGCAGTTCTTC. Translating gives CSALSSTSSYNEQFF.

J is TRBJ1-6 and V is TRBV30; 8 bases align to TRBD1. Per germline, CDR1 GTSNPN and CDR2 SVGIG (reference sequence). J was trimmed by 5 bases and V by 2 bases; bases with no gene match: 5. There are 15 residues in the CDR3. In DNA, the CDR3 is TGTGCCTGGAGTCCCCTGGACAGGGATAATTCACCCCTCCACTTT. Translated, it gives CAWSPLDRDNSPLHF.

The V call is TRBV27, the J call TRBJ1-1, with D possibly TRBD1 on 5 matching bases. V was trimmed by 0 bases and J by 11 bases, leaving 13 bases between them. CDR1 is MNHEY, CDR2 SMNVEV, per germline (reference sequence). The CDR3 has 13 residues. CDR3 protein: CASSLSGAPSAFF. Written as DNA, the CDR3 is TGTGCCAGCAGTTTATCAGGGGCCCCGTCGGCTTTCTTT.

The chain links TRBV13 to TRBJ1-2; 8 positions match TRBD1. The junction had 6 bases not matched to a gene; V was cut back by 2 bases and J by 7 bases. Germline lookup yields CDR1 PRHDT and CDR2 FYEKMQ (reference sequence). CDR3 length equals 14 residues. The CDR3 here is CASSLYRQGAGYTF. The CDR3 coding sequence is TGTGCCAGCAGCTTATACCGGCAGGGGGCTGGCTACACCTTC.

The J gene is TRBJ1-2, the V gene TRBV5-1; 12 bases fit TRBD1. This CDR3 is built from 15 residues. Trimming removed 4 bases from V and 8 bases from J; junction bases left unmatched: 9. From germline, CDR1 is SGHRS and CDR2 YFSETQ. DNA of the CDR3: TGCGCCAGCAGCCATGGGACAGGGGGCTCCGGCGGCTACACCTTC. Translated, it gives CASSHGTGGSGGYTF. The full variable domain, completed using reference TRBV5-1 and TRBJ1-2, is KAGVTQTPRYLIKTRGQQVTLSCSPISGHRSVSWYQQTPGQGLQFLFEYFSETQRNKGNFPGRFSGRQFSNSRSEMNVSTLELGDSALYLCASSHGTGGSGGYTFGSGTRLTVV.

The V call is TRBV27, the J call TRBJ1-5, with D perhaps matching TRBD1 (5 bases). CDR1 MNHEY and CDR2 SMNVEV come from the germline V gene (reference sequence). The V and J ends lost 0 bases and 2 bases respectively, with 8 bases between them. This CDR3 has 15 amino acids. DNA for the CDR3: TGTGCCAGCAGTTTATCGGGAGGGGGCAATCAGCCCCAGCATTTT. Its translation is CASSLSGGGNQPQHF.

The genes are TRBV4-3 and TRBJ2-3; tentatively, D is TRBD2 (7 bases). The V and J ends lost 4 bases and 1 base respectively, with 18 bases between them. This CDR3 has 17 residues. Germline assignment: CDR1 LGHNA and CDR2 YSLEER. CDR3 loop: CASSLSRGAFGTDTQYF. The CDR3 DNA reads TGCGCCAGCAGCCTAAGCCGGGGGGCCTTTGGCACAGATACGCAGTATTTT.

The gene calls are TRBV7-9 and TRBJ2-1; unclear D gene. Looked up from germline, CDR1 is SEHNR and CDR2 is FQNEAQ (reference sequence). V was pared by 7 bases and J by 6 bases, with 10 bases between. The CDR3 contains 12 residues. This chain's CDR3 is CASTVDRNEQFF. DNA for the CDR3: TGTGCCAGCACAGTGGACCGCAATGAGCAGTTCTTC.

The gene calls are TRBV7-6 and TRBJ2-7, with TRBD2 as a possible D gene (6 bases). The CDR3 is 14 residues long. From germline, CDR1 is SGHVS and CDR2 FNYEAQ. The V end lost 3 bases, the J end lost 5 bases, and 14 bases lay between the germline ends. CDR3 in DNA: TGTGCCAGCAGCTTGGGGGGTTTTGGGAACGAGCAGTACTTC. Residues: CASSLGGFGNEQYF.

The V gene is TRBV6-1, the J gene TRBJ2-1; TRBD1 agrees at 11 bases. The CDR3 consists of 19 residues. Germline lookup yields CDR1 MNHNS and CDR2 SASEGT. V gave up 2 bases and J gave up 10 bases; unmatched junction bases: 19. This CDR3 is CASSELSWTGGAWLREQFF. CDR3 in DNA: TGTGCCAGCAGTGAATTGAGCTGGACAGGGGGCGCCTGGTTGCGGGAGCAGTTCTTC.

The chain links TRBV15 to TRBJ2-5; D gene unclear. The DNA end favors TRBJ2-7, so the J call may be wrong. Per germline, CDR1 LNHNV and CDR2 YYDKDF (reference sequence). The CDR3 consists of 13 residues. CDR3 amino acids: CATSRGRSYEQYF. Here the CDR3 DNA reads TGTGCCACCAGCAGAGGTCGCAGCTACGAGCAGTACTTC.